This T cell receptor (beta chain) was captured in a study of beta chain features in type 1 diabetes. Remarks on this clone: The antigen is not known.

cDNA synthesis used the whole RNA isolate, giving expressed TCRB sequences. Read counts averaged roughly 3.7 million for samples of naive, central memory and regulatory T cells. TCRdb keeps only in-frame clones here, not all; method: immunoSEQ multiplex PCR. The table shows some 360,000 clones, with 15% to 20% occurring only once. With 5 bases clipped from V and 4 bases from J, the junction kept 6 bases outside the gene matches. Germline assignment: CDR1 GTSNPN and CDR2 SVGIG (reference sequence). CDR3 length: 14 residues. Populations isolated by sorting all had purity greater than 95%. The study, taken as a whole, reports: The similarity of naive, central memory and Treg TCRB repertoires appeared greater among patients than among healthy donors.

The sequenced material came from naive CD4+ T cells from blood. This receptor was identified in a woman between 18 and 30 years old in good health. The V call is TRBV30, the J call TRBJ1-1; TRBD1 agrees at 11 bases. The CDR3 coding sequence is TGTGCCTGGGGACAGGGGGCTGGGTCCACTGAAGCTTTCTTT. It encodes CAWGQGAGSTEAFF.